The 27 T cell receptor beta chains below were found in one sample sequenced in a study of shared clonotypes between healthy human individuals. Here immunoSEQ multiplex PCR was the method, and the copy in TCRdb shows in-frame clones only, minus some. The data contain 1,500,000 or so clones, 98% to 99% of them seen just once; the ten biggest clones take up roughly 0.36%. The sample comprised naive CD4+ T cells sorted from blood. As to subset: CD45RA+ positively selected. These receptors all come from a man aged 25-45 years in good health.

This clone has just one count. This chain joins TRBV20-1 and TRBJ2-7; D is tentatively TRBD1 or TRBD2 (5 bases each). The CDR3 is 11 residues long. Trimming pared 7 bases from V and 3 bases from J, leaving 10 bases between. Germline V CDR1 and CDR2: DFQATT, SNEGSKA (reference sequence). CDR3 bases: TGCAGTGGGGGGATCGGCTACGAGCAGTACTTC. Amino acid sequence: CSGGIGYEQYF.

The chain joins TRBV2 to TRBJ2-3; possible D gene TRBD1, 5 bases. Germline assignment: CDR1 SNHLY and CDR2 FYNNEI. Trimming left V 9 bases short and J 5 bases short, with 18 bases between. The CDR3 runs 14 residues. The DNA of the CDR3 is TGTGCCAGTACCCCAGGGATCGCGGTAGATACGCAGTATTTT. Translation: CASTPGIAVDTQYF.

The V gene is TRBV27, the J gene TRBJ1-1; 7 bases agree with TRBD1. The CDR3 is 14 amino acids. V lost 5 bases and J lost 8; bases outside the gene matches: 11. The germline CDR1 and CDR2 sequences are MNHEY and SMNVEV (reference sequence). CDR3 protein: CASSPYRQGPEAFF. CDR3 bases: TGTGCCAGCAGTCCCTACAGACAGGGCCCAGAAGCTTTCTTT.

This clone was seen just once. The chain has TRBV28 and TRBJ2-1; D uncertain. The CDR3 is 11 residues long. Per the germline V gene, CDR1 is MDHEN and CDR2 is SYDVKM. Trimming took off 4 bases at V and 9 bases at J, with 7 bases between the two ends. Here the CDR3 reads CASSSVVEQFF. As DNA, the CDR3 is TGTGCCAGCAGTTCGGTCGTTGAGCAGTTCTTC.

As DNA, the CDR3 is TGTGCCAGCAGTCCCAGGGGCAATAAAGATACGCAGTATTTT. It specifies CASSPRGNKDTQYF. The V and J genes are TRBV27 and TRBJ2-3, with D possibly TRBD1 on 6 matching bases. Germline CDR1 is MNHEY and CDR2 is SMNVEV (reference sequence). CDR3 size: 14 residues. V was trimmed by 5 bases and J by 5 bases, leaving 14 bases between them.

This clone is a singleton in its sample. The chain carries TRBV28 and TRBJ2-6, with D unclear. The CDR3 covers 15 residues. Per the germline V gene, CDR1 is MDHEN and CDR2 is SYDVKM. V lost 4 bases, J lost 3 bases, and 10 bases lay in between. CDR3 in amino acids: CASSSLSFGANVLTF. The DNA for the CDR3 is TGTGCCAGCAGTTCCCTTTCGTTTGGGGCCAACGTCCTGACTTTC.

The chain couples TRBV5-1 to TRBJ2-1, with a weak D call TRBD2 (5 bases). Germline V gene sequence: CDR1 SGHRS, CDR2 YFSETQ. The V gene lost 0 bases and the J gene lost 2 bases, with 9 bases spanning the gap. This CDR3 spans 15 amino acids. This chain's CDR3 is CASSLDLATYNEQFF. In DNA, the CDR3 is TGCGCCAGCAGCTTGGATCTAGCAACCTACAATGAGCAGTTCTTC.

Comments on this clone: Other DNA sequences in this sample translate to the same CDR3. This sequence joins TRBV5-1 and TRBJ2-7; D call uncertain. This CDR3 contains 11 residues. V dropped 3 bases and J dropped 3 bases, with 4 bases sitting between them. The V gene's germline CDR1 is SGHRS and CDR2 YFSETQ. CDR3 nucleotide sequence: TGCGCCAGCAGCTCAAGCTACGAGCAGTACTTC. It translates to CASSSSYEQYF.

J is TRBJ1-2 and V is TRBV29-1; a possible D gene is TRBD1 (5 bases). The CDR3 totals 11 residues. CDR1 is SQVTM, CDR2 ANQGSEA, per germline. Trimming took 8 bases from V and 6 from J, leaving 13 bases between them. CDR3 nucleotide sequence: TGCAGCTCTCGTCAGGGAGATGGCTACACCTTC. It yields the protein CSSRQGDGYTF. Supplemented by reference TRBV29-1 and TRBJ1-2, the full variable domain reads SAVISQKPSRDICQRGTSLTIQCQVDSQVTMMFWYRQQPGQSLTLIATANQGSEATYESGFVIDKFPISRPNLTFSTLTVSNMSPEDSSIYLCSSRQGDGYTFGSGTRLTVV.

The CDR3, as DNA: TGTGCCAGCTCACCATTCGGAAACAATGAGCAGTTCTTC. It yields the protein CASSPFGNNEQFF. The chain uses TRBV18 and TRBJ2-1; D ambiguous. This CDR3 has 13 residues. The V gene lost 2 bases and the J gene lost 5 bases, with 7 bases spanning the gap. Germline V gene lookup returns CDR1 KGHSH and CDR2 LQKENI.

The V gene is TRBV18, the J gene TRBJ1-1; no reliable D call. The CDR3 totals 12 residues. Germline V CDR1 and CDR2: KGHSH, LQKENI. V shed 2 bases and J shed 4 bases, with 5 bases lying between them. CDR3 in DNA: TGTGCCAGCTCACCAGGGCCCACTGAAGCTTTCTTT. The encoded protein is CASSPGPTEAFF.

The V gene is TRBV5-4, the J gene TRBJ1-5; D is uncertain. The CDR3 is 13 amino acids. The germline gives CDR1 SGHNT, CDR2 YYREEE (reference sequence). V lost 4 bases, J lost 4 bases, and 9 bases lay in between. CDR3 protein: CASSTDPNQPQHF. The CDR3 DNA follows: TGTGCCAGCAGCACGGACCCGAATCAGCCCCAGCATTTT.

CDR3 sequence (DNA): TGCGCCAGCAGCCAAGGGACTAGCGGGAGGGCCCCCGGGGAGCTGTTTTTT. This codes for CASSQGTSGRAPGELFF. The chain employs TRBV4-3 and TRBJ2-2; TRBD2 aligns across 15 bases. With 1 base clipped from V and 6 bases from J, the junction kept 3 bases outside the gene matches. The CDR3 loop spans 17 amino acids. Germline lookup yields CDR1 LGHNA and CDR2 YSLEER.

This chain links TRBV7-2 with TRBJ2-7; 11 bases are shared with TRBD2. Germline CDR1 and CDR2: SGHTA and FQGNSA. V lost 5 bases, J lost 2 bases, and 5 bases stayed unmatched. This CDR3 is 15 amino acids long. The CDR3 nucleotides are TGTGCCAGCAGCCCATCGGGACTAGCGGCCTACGAGCAGTACTTC. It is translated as CASSPSGLAAYEQYF.

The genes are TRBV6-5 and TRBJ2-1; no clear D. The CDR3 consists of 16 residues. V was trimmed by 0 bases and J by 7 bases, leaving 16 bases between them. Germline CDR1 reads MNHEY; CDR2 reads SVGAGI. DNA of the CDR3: TGTGCCAGCAGTTACTCTGGGCCCGGGTGGGCGAATGAGCAGTTCTTC. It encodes CASSYSGPGWANEQFF.

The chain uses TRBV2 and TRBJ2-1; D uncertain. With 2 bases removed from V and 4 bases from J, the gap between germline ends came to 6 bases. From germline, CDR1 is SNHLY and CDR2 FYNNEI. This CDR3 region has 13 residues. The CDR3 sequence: CASSENLYNEQFF. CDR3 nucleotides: TGTGCCAGCAGTGAAAATCTATACAATGAGCAGTTCTTC.

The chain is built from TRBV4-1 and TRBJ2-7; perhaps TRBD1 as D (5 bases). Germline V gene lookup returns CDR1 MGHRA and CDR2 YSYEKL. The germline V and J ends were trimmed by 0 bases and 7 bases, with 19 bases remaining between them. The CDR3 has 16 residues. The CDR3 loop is CASSQEWQASSGEQYF. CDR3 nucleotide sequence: TGCGCCAGCAGCCAAGAGTGGCAGGCCTCTTCAGGGGAGCAGTACTTC.

As DNA, the CDR3 is TGTGCCAGCTCACGTCCGGGGGGGGCAACCTACGAGCAGTACTTC. It translates to CASSRPGGATYEQYF. The chain has TRBV18 and TRBJ2-7; 8 nucleotides match TRBD2. The CDR3 sequence is 15 residues long. The V and J ends lost 4 bases and 2 bases, in that order; junction bases with no gene match: 7. In germline, CDR1 is KGHSH, CDR2 LQKENI.

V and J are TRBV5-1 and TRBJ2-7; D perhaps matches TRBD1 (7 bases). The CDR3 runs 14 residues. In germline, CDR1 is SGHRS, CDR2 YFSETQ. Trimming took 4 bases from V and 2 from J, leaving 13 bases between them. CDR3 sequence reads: CASSHAGQTYEQYF. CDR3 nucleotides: TGCGCCAGCAGCCACGCGGGACAGACCTACGAGCAGTACTTC.

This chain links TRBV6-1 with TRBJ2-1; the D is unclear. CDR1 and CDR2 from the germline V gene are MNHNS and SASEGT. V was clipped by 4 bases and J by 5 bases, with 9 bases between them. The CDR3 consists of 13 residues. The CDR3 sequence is CASSAILDNEQFF. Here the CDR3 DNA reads TGTGCCAGCAGTGCGATACTTGACAATGAGCAGTTCTTC.

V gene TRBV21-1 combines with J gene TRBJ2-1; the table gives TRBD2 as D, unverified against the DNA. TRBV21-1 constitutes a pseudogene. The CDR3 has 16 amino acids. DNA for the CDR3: TGTGCCAGCAGCAATTCAGGGACTAGCGGTTACAATGAGCAGTTCTTC. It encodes CASSNSGTSGYNEQFF.

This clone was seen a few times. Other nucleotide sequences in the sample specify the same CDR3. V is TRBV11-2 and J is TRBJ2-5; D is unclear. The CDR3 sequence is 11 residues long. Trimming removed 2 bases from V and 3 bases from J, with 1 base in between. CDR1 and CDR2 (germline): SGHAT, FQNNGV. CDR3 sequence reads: CASSLKETQYF. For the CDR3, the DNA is TGTGCCAGCAGCTTAAAAGAGACCCAGTACTTC.

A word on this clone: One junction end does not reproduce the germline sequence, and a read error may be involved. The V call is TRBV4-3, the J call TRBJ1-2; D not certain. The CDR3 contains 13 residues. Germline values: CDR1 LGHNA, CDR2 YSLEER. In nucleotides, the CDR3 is TGCGCCAGCAGCGAAGACAAGTACTATGGCTACACCTTC. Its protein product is CASSEDKYYGYTF.

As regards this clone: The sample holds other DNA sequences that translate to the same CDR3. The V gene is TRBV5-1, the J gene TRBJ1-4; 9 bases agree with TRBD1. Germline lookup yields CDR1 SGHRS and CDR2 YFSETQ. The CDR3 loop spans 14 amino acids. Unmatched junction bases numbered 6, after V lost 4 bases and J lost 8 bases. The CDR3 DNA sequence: TGCGCCAGCAGCCCGGGACAGGGACGGGAAAAACTGTTTTTT. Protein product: CASSPGQGREKLFF. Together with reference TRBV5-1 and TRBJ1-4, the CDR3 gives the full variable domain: KAGVTQTPRYLIKTRGQQVTLSCSPISGHRSVSWYQQTPGQGLQFLFEYFSETQRNKGNFPGRFSGRQFSNSRSEMNVSTLELGDSALYLCASSPGQGREKLFFGSGTQLSVL.

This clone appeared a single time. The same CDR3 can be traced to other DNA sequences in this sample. This CDR3 is CASSESGNQPQHF. The CDR3 coding sequence is TGTGCCAGCAGTGAATCCGGGAATCAGCCCCAGCATTTT. The chain combines TRBV6-1 with TRBJ1-5; D remains unclear. With 2 bases removed from V and 4 bases from J, the gap between germline ends came to 6 bases. This CDR3 comprises 13 residues. Per germline, CDR1 MNHNS and CDR2 SASEGT.

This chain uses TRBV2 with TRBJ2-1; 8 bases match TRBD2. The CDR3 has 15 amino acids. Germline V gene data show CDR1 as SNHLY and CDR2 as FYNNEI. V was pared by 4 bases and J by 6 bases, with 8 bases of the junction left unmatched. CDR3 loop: CASSGEGSGTNEQFF. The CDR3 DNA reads TGTGCCAGCAGTGGAGAGGGTAGCGGGACCAATGAGCAGTTCTTC.

CDR3: CNLKSRRKDTDTQYF. Here the CDR3 DNA reads TGTAACCTCAAAAGTAGGAGAAAGGACACAGATACGCAGTATTTT. This chain uses TRBV19 with TRBJ2-3, with D hard to call. Per germline, CDR1 LNHDA and CDR2 SQIVND (reference sequence). This CDR3 is 15 amino acids long.